The T cell receptor beta chain described here comes from a study of OX40 agonist ivuxolimab in advanced cancers. Study-level background: Ivuxolimab is an agonistic anti-OX40 (CD134) antibody, and patients were treated with it. Patients were dosed intravenously with ivuxolimab at 0.01 to 10 mg/kg every 2 weeks.

Generated by immunoSEQ multiplex PCR, the TCRdb table keeps only in-frame clones and is missing some. The sample lists around 84,000 clones; around nine tenths were seen once. Deletions cut 5 bases from V and 3 bases from J, with 13 bases between. CDR3 length: 14 residues. Looked up from germline, CDR1 is SGHAT and CDR2 is FQNNGV. Study findings and constraints: Some of the nonresponding patients also showed low levels of normalized T-cell clonal expansion. Doses of 0.1 to 3.0 mg/kg were accompanied by clonal expansion of CD4+ and CD8+ blood T cells by week 6.

To note about this clone: The antigen remains undetermined.

The source was CD4+ or CD8+ T cells sorted from blood, collected in a trial of the OX40 agonist ivuxolimab. The receptor comes from an adult with an advanced solid tumor such as melanoma, head and neck, liver or kidney cancer. The rearrangement joins TRBV11-2 to TRBJ1-1; possible D gene TRBD1, 5 bases. The CDR3 protein is CASSERDGYTEAFF. Written as DNA, the CDR3 is TGTGCCAGCAGCGAACGGGACGGGTACACTGAAGCTTTCTTT.